This T cell receptor beta chain was identified in a study of cytomegalovirus exposure and HLA in healthy donors. Across the whole study: Unique TCR beta sequences numbering about 100 million came from 150 million to 200 million T cells in an earlier analysis. Study-wide results and caveats: The dataset shows that most TCR sequences were rare, while some public TCRs occurred in many donors. TCR beta sequences reportedly predicted most subjects' HLA-A and HLA-B alleles accurately. Later analysis revealed greater clonal expansion in HLA-associated TCR beta chains than in equally common others.

The table lists this clone with a count of one. Its antigen is undetermined. Primers for the PCR totalled 60 Vbeta and 13 Jbeta. Libraries were prepared by immunoSEQ multiplex PCR; TCRdb keeps only in-frame clonotypes and omits some of them. The data contain roughly 97,000 clones, approximately 76% of them singletons. Germline-derived CDR1 and CDR2 are LNHDA and SQIVND (reference sequence). This CDR3 spans 15 amino acids. With 6 bases clipped from V and 8 bases from J, the junction kept 10 bases outside the gene matches. The receptor comes from a woman younger than 35 in good health and CMV-seropositive. The sample consisted of PBMCs. The gene calls are TRBV19 and TRBJ2-1, with 10 bases aligning to TRBD2. The CDR3 is CASSPAGGLSDEQFF. Written as DNA, the CDR3 is TGTGCCAGTAGCCCAGCGGGAGGGCTCTCCGATGAGCAGTTCTTC.